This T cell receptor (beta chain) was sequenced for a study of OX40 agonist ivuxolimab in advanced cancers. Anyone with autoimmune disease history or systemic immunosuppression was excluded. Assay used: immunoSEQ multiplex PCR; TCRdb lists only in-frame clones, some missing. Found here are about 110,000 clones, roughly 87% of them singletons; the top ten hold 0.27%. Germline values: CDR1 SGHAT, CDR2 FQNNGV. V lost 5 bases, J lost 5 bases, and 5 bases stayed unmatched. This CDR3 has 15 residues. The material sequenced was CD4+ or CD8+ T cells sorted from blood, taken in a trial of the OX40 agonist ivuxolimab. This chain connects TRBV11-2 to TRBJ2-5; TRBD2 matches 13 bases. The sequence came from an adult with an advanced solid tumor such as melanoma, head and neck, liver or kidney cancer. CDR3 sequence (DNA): TGTGCCAGCAGCCCACAGACTAGCGGGAGGGAGACCCAGTACTTC. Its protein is CASSPQTSGRETQYF.